This T cell receptor (beta chain) appears in the sequencing data of a study of blood T cells in healthy people across ages. Through a sample-barcoded 5' primer and a J-beta primer mix, a second PCR was run for 7 to 11 cycles. Each CDR3 protein is one row after TCRdb ran MiXCR on the 5' RACE reads. The table includes approximately 690,000 distinct CDR3 sequences, roughly 53% detected once. In this sample, this clonotype turned up a few times. Its antigen is undetermined. Every donor gave ten milliliters of peripheral blood. Isolation of PBMCs gave at least 6 million cells per sample. Whole-study results and caveats: TCR beta diversity was tightly associated with the proportion of naive T cells.

The TCR was taken from a man aged 55 to 70 in good health. The sample consisted of blood.

The CDR3 loop reads CSAIRARTYEQYF. The CDR3 bases are TGCAGTGCTATCAGGGCGCGGACCTACGAGCAGTACTTC. The gene calls are TRBV20-1 and TRBJ2-7; D perhaps matches TRBD1 (5 bases). CDR3 length: 13 residues. Germline V gives CDR1 DFQATT, CDR2 SNEGSKA (reference sequence). Trimming stripped 4 bases from V and 2 bases from J, with 12 bases between.